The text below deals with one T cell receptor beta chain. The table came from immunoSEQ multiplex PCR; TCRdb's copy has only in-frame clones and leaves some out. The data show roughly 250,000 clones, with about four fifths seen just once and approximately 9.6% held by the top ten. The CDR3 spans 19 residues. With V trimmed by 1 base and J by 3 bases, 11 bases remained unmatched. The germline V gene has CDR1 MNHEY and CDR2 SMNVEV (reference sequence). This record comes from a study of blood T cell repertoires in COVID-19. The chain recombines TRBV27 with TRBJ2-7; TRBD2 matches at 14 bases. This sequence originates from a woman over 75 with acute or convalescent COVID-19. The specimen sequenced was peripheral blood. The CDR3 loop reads CASSLYPGLAGDLFYEQYF. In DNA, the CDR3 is TGTGCCAGCAGTTTATACCCGGGACTAGCGGGGGACCTATTCTACGAGCAGTACTTC.